These T cell receptor beta chains were read from a single sample in a study of blood T cell repertoires in COVID-19. Sequencing used immunoSEQ multiplex PCR; TCRdb keeps in-frame clones, though not all of them. The profile shows about 270,000 clones, about 87% of them singletons. The sample comprised PBMCs or T cells enriched from blood (not recorded which). The receptors were sampled from a woman aged 30 to 39 with acute COVID-19. Each CDR3 is given with its conserved first and last residue. The order of the fields is V gene, D gene, J gene, clone size, CDR3 DNA, CDR3 protein. The D gene is left open where the match is weak. The listing skips clone size in some rows; elsewhere it reads once, few, many or a size class.

>TRBV15|-|TRBJ2-7|once
TGTGCCACCAGCAGAGAGCAGGGTAGCTCCTACGAGCAGTACTTC
CATSREQGSSYEQYF
>TRBV29-1|TRBD2|TRBJ2-5|-
TGCAGCGTCAAGCGGGAGGGACAAGAGACCCAGTACTTC
CSVKREGQETQYF
>TRBV5-1|TRBD2|TRBJ2-3|-
TGCGCCAGCAGCTCAGGACTAGCGGGTAGCACAGATACGCAGTATTTT
CASSSGLAGSTDTQYF
>TRBV3-1/TRBV3-2|-|TRBJ1-6|-
TGTGCCAGCAGCCTCCGGGATGAGAATTCACCCCTCCACTTT
CASSLRDENSPLHF
>TRBV5-6|-|TRBJ1-5|-
TGTGCCAGCAGCTTGGGAGGAGGCAATCAGCCCCAGCATTTT
CASSLGGGNQPQHF
>TRBV7-2|TRBD2|TRBJ2-7|-
TGTGCCAGCAGCTTCGGACTAGCTGGAGCCGCCTACGAGCAGTACTTC
CASSFGLAGAAYEQYF
>TRBV7-2|-|TRBJ1-6|-
TGTGCCAGCAGCAAAGCCGGGAGCTCCTATAATTCACCCCTCCACTTT
CASSKAGSSYNSPLHF
>TRBV10-3|TRBD1|TRBJ2-7|-
TGTGCCATCAGCACGAGGACAGGGGGCTCCTACGAGCAGTACTTC
CAISTRTGGSYEQYF
>TRBV7-2|TRBD1|TRBJ1-5|-
TGTGCCAGCAGCTTCGGACAGGGAGTCAATCAGCCCCAGCATTTT
CASSFGQGVNQPQHF
>TRBV29-1|TRBD2|TRBJ2-7|-
TGCAGCGTTGAGACTAGCGGGAGCTCCTACGAGCAGTACTTC
CSVETSGSSYEQYF
>TRBV4-1|TRBD1|TRBJ1-5|-
TGCGCCAGCAGCCAGACAGGGGCTCTCAATCAGCCCCAGCATTTT
CASSQTGALNQPQHF
>TRBV30|-|TRBJ2-7|-
TGTGCCTGGAGTGTACTAAGTCCTAGCCTCGACGAGCAGTACTTC
CAWSVLSPSLDEQYF
>TRBV28|-|TRBJ1-3|-
TGTGCCAGCAGTTCACCCGGGACAACTGGAAACACCATATATTTT
CASSSPGTTGNTIYF
>TRBV5-1|TRBD1|TRBJ1-3|-
TGCGCCAGCTCCGTGGACAGGGCAAGCGGAAACACCATATATTTT
CASSVDRASGNTIYF
>TRBV4-2|TRBD2|TRBJ2-1|-
TGTGCCAGCAGTACCGGGACTACCGACAATGAGCAGTTCTTC
CASSTGTTDNEQFF
>TRBV5-4|TRBD1|TRBJ2-7|once
TGTGCCAGCAGCTTTACCGGGACAGGGGTTAACGAGCAGTACTTC
CASSFTGTGVNEQYF
>TRBV6-1|-|TRBJ2-7|-
TGTGCCAGCAGTGAGCCCCAGGCTTACTCCTACGAGCAGTACTTC
CASSEPQAYSYEQYF
>TRBV4-3|-|TRBJ2-7|few
TGCGCCAGCAGCCAAGACATTTCAGCGACTCAGAGATCCTACGAGCAGTACTTC
CASSQDISATQRSYEQYF
>TRBV19|-|TRBJ1-4|few
TGTGCCAGTAGTGGGTCTAGGCGCTTAACTAATGAAAAACTGTTTTTT
CASSGSRRLTNEKLFF
>TRBV19|-|TRBJ2-2|-
TGTGCCAGTAGTATACCCGGGGACGGGGAGCTGTTTTTT
CASSIPGDGELFF
>TRBV19|TRBD2|TRBJ2-1|-
TGTGCCAGTAGTATTAATAGCGGGTCGTACAATGAGCAGTTCTTC
CASSINSGSYNEQFF
>TRBV7-9|TRBD2|TRBJ2-7|-
TGTGCCAGCAGCCTAGCGGGAGTAGGTGAGCAGTACTTC
CASSLAGVGEQYF
>TRBV29-1|-|TRBJ2-3|-
TGCAGTGCTGAGACAGGTCAAGGAGATACGCAGTATTTT
CSAETGQGDTQYF
>TRBV6-2/TRBV6-3|-|TRBJ1-6|once
TGTGCCAGCAGTTACGCGGACAAGTTTAATTCACCCCTCCACTTT
CASSYADKFNSPLHF
>TRBV6-1|TRBD2|TRBJ2-3|many
TGTGCCAGCAGTGAAGCGCTAGCGGGAGGAGATACGCAGTATTTT
CASSEALAGGDTQYF
>TRBV29-1|-|TRBJ1-1|-
TGCAGCGGGAAGTTTACAGGGAACACTGAAGCTTTCTTT
CSGKFTGNTEAFF
>TRBV2|-|TRBJ2-2|-
TGTGCCAGCAGTGATAGGGGCCACACCGGGGAGCTGTTTTTT
CASSDRGHTGELFF
>TRBV5-1|-|TRBJ2-3|once
TGCGCCAGCAGCTTGTTGCGGGTGAATGAGGATACGCAGTATTTT
CASSLLRVNEDTQYF
>TRBV27|TRBD1|TRBJ2-7|-
TGTGCCAGTACATCCGGGACAGGGAGCTCCTACGAGCAGTACTTC
CASTSGTGSSYEQYF
>TRBV5-1|TRBD2|TRBJ2-1|-
TGCGCCAGCAGCTACATCCACCAAGCCAGCGGGAGGAGGGATGAGCAGTTCTTC
CASSYIHQASGRRDEQFF
>TRBV5-1|TRBD1|TRBJ2-7|-
TGCGCCAGCAGCGACGGACAGGCCTACGAGCAGTACTTC
CASSDGQAYEQYF